This T cell receptor (beta chain) comes out of a study of blood T cells in healthy people across ages. Whole-study context: Researchers report that template switching captured about one barcoded beta molecule per two T cells. Study-wide results and limits: Diversity figures based on one million T cells were deemed too low.

Next came a second PCR, run for about 7 to 11 cycles, which used a sample-barcoded 5' primer along with a J-beta primer mix. Each sample yielded at least 2.5 million CDR3-containing paired-end reads. Each CDR3 protein gets one entry after TCRdb re-called the 5' RACE reads with MiXCR. Of hundreds of thousands of distinct CDR3 sequences in the sample, approximately 30% were seen once. This clonotype has more than one count but fewer than ten. Its cognate antigen is unknown. CDR1 SGDLS and CDR2 YYNGEE come from the germline V gene. V gave up 2 bases and J gave up 1 base; unmatched junction bases: 3. CDR3 length: 15 residues.

This sequence joins TRBV9 and TRBJ2-5; 9 nucleotides align to TRBD1. This sequence originates from a woman aged 80 or over in good health. Sequenced material: blood. In nucleotides, the CDR3 is TGTGCCAGCAGCGTCCGGACAGGGGTCCAAGAGACCCAGTACTTC. Translated: CASSVRTGVQETQYF.